The rows below give T cell receptor beta chains drawn from one sample of a study of T-cell memory formation after mild COVID-19. Each CDR3 protein gets one entry after TCRdb re-called the 5' RACE reads with MiXCR. The sample consists of approximately 490,000 distinct CDR3 sequences, 20% of them appearing once. Sequenced input: PBMCs or a T cell subset sorted from them (not recorded which). These receptors all come from an adult woman who had mild COVID-19 (a few samples of this study predate the infection). Cell type and time point are not known. Each CDR3 is given without its conserved first and last residue. The order of the fields is V gene, CDR3 length, CDR3 protein.

TRBV6-2/TRBV6-3,15,ASSDPTAGTTNEKLF
TRBV5-1,13,ASSFETGGGTEAF
TRBV15,13,ATSRDAEGGSEAF
TRBV6-5,12,ASSYSGGGEKLF
TRBV29-1,12,SDRGGGPYNEQF
TRBV2,13,ASSELGTGVWEQY
TRBV5-1,11,ASSMDGAETQY
TRBV29-1,12,SVDGGDTQETQY
TRBV7-2,12,ASSFGTREETQY
TRBV7-9,14,ASRPIQGSGNTEAF
TRBV11-2,13,ASSLGPRTKGRLF
TRBV6-2/TRBV6-3,13,ASSTRTGKPYEQY
TRBV11-2,11,ASSPTAGNEQF